The entry that follows covers one T cell receptor beta chain sequence. The antigen remains undetermined. In each case, RNA was isolated and then reverse transcribed into cDNA as the sequencing template. Clones were read by immunoSEQ multiplex PCR, and TCRdb kept only the in-frame ones, dropping some. Altogether over 35,000 clones are present, roughly 89% being singletons, with the ten largest covering about 19%. CDR3 length equals 13 residues. The germline CDR1 and CDR2 sequences are KGHSH and LQKENI. V was cut by 6 bases and J by 6 bases, with 13 bases left in between. The record originates from a study of CD8+ T cells in alopecia areata. The wider study: Treated patients were dosed with oral tofacitinib, taking 5 to 10 mg twice daily.

Treatment indicated: oral pan-JAK inhibitor, 5-10 mg twice daily. Researchers took lesional scalp punch biopsies and peripheral blood from people who were alopecia areata patients. Study-wide points: Scalp clonality and expanded CD8+ clones among the top 100 were significantly decreased by tofacitinib.

The origin of this receptor is a human donor with alopecia areata. The source material was CD8+ T cells sorted from blood, sampled at week 24, from a patient treated with tofacitinib. V and J are TRBV18 and TRBJ2-3; D ambiguous. The CDR3 here is CASSHLDRDTQYF. DNA for the CDR3: TGTGCCAGCTCCCACCTAGATCGGGATACGCAGTATTTT.